The 2 T cell receptor beta chains given below trace back to one sample, sequenced in a study of T cell responses to AZD1222 COVID-19 vaccine. Sequenced by immunoSEQ multiplex PCR; TCRdb stores in-frame clones only, minus some. The sample carries more than 120,000 clones, around 94% recorded once. This specimen was peripheral blood, taken 28 days after the second AZD1222 dose. Every receptor here comes from an adult who received the AZD1222 COVID-19 vaccine.

The CDR3, as DNA: TGCGCCAGCAGCTTGGTAGCAGCGAGTGGAAGTGGCTACACCTTC. It yields the protein CASSLVAASGSGYTF. The chain combines TRBV5-1 with TRBJ1-2; D call uncertain. The CDR3 covers 15 residues. V was pared by 0 bases and J by 7 bases, with 16 bases between. The germline V gene encodes CDR1 SGHRS and CDR2 YFSETQ.

J is TRBJ1-5 and V is TRBV7-2, with 7 nucleotides matching TRBD1. J lost 2 bases, V lost 5 bases, and 6 bases had no gene match. CDR3 size: 15 residues. Germline loops: CDR1 SGHTA, CDR2 FQGNSA. DNA for the CDR3: TGTGCCAGCAGCGACCGGGACAGCCGCAATCAGCCCCAGCATTTT. Residues: CASSDRDSRNQPQHF.